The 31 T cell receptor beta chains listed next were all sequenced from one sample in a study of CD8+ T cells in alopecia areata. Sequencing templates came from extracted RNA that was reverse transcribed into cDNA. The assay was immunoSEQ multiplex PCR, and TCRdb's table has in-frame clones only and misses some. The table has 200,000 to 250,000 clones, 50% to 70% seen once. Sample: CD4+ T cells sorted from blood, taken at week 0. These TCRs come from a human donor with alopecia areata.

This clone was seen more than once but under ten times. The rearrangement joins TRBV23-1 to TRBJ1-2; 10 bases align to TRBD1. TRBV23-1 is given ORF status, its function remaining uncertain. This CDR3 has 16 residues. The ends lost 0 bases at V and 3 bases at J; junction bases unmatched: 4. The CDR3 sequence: CASSQSRGQGHYGYTF. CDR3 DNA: TGCGCCAGCAGTCAATCGAGGGGACAGGGGCACTATGGCTACACCTTC.

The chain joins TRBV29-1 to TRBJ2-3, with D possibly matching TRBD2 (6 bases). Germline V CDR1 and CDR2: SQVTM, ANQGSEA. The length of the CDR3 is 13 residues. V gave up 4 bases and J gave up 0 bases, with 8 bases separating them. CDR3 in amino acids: CSVGGESTDTQYF. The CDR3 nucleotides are TGCAGCGTTGGGGGGGAGAGCACAGATACGCAGTATTTT.

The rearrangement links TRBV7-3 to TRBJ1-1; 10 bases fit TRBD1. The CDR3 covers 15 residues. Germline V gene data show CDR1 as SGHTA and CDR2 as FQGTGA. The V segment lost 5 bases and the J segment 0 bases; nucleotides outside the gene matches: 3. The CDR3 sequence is CASSRTGGVNTEAFF. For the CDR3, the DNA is TGTGCCAGCAGCCGGACAGGGGGAGTGAACACTGAAGCTTTCTTT.

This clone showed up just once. CDR3 in amino acids: CASSSSGTSGPGELFF. The CDR3 DNA follows: TGTGCCAGCAGTTCCTCCGGGACTAGCGGGCCCGGGGAGCTGTTTTTT. V is TRBV6-6 and J is TRBJ2-2; 12 bases line up with TRBD2. The V gene end was trimmed by 4 bases and the J gene end by 6 bases; junction bases not matched to a gene: 6. The CDR3 runs to 16 residues. CDR1 is MNHNY, CDR2 SVGAGI, per germline (reference sequence).

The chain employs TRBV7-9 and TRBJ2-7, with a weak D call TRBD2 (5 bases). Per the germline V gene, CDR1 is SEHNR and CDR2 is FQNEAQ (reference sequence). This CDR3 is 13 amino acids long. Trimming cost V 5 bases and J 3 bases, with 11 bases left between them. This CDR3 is CASSHRGIYEQYF. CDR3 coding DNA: TGTGCCAGCAGCCACCGGGGTATCTACGAGCAGTACTTC.

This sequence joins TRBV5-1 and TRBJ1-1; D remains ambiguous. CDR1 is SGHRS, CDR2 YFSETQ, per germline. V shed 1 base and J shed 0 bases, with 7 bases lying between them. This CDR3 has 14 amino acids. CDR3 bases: TGCGCCAGCAGCTTGACAGCTGTGAACACTGAAGCTTTCTTT. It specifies CASSLTAVNTEAFF.

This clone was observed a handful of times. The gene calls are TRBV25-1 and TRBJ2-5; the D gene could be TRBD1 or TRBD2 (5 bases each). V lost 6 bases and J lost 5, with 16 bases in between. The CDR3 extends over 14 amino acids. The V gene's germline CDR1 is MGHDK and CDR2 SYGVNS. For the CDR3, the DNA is TGTGCCAGCAGAACCGGGACGGTCCCGGAGACCCAGTACTTC. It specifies CASRTGTVPETQYF.

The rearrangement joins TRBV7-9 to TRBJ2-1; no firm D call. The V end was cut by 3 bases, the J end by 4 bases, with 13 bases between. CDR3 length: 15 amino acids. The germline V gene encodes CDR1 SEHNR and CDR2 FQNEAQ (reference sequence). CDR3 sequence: CASSFTARRYNEQFF. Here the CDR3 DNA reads TGTGCCAGCAGCTTTACAGCCAGGCGATACAATGAGCAGTTCTTC.

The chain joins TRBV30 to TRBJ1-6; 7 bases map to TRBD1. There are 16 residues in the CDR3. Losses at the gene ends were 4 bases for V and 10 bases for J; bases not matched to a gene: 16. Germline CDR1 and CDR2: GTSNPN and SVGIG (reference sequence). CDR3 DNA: TGTGCCTGGACCTCTAGACGGAGGCAGGGGGACTCACCCCTCCACTTT. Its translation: CAWTSRRRQGDSPLHF.

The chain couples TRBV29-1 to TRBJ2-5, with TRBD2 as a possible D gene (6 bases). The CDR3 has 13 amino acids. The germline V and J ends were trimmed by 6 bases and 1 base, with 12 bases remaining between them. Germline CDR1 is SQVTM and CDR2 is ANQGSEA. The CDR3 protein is CSVRTTAQETQYF. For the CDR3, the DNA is TGCAGCGTAAGGACTACCGCCCAAGAGACCCAGTACTTC.

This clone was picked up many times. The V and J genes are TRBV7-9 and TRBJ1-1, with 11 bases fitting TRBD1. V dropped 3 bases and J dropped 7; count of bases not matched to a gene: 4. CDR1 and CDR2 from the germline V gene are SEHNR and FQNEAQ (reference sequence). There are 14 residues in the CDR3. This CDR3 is CASSLSGQGGEAFF. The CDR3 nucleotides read TGTGCCAGCAGCTTGTCGGGACAGGGGGGTGAAGCTTTCTTT. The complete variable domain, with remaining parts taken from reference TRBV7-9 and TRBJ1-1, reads DTGVSQNPRHKITKRGQNVTFRCDPISEHNRLYWYRQTLGQGPEFLTYFQNEAQLEKSRLLSDRFSAERPKGSFSTLEIQRTEQGDSAMYLCASSLSGQGGEAFFGQGTRLTVV.

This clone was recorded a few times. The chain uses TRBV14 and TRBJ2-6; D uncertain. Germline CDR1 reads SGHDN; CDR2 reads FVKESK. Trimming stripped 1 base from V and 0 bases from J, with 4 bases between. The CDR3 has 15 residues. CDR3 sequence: CASSQVNSGANVLTF. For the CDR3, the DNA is TGTGCCAGCAGCCAAGTCAACTCTGGGGCCAACGTCCTGACTTTC.

CDR3 bases: TGTGCCAGCAGTCGGGAACATCACACAGATACGCAGTATTTT. Amino acid sequence: CASSREHHTDTQYF. V usage is TRBV25-1 and J usage is TRBJ2-3; tentatively, D is TRBD2 (5 bases). Germline values: CDR1 MGHDK, CDR2 SYGVNS. V dropped 5 bases and J dropped 2 bases, with 11 bases sitting between them. The CDR3 length is 14 residues.

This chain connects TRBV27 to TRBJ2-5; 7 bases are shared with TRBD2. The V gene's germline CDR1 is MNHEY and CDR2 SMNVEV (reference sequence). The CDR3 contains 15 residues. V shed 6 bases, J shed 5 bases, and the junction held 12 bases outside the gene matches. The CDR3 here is CASSSYRGSVETQYF. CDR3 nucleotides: TGTGCCAGCAGCTCGTATCGCGGGAGCGTGGAGACCCAGTACTTC.

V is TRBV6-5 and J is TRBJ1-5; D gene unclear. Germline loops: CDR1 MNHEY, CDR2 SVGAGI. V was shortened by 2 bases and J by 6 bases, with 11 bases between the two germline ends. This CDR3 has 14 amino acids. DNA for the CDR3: TGTGCCAGCAGTTACCTTCCCGGGCGTCAGCCCCAGCATTTT. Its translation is CASSYLPGRQPQHF.

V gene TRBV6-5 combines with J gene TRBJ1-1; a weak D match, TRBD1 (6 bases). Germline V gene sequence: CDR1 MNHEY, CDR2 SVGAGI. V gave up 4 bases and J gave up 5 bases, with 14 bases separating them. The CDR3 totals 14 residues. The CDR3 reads CASSSYGGGTEAFF. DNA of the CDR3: TGTGCCAGCAGTTCCTACGGAGGGGGGACTGAAGCTTTCTTT.

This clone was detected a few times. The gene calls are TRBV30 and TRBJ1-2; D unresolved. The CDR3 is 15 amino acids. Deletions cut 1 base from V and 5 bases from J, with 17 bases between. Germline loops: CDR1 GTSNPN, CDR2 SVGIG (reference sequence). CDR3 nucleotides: TGTGCCTGGAGTGGCTTCAATGCTGGGATGTATGGCTACACCTTC. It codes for CAWSGFNAGMYGYTF.

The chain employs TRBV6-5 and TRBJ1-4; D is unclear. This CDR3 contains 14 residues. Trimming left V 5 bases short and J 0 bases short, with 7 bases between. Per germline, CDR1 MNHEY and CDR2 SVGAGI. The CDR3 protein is CASSQSSTNEKLFF. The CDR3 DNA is TGTGCCAGCAGTCAAAGCTCAACTAATGAAAAACTGTTTTTT.

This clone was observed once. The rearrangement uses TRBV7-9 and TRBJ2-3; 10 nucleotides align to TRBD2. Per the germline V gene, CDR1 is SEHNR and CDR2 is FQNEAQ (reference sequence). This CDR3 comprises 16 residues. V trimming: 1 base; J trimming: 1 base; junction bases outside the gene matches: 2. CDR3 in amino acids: CASSLVGTSGTDTQYF. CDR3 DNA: TGTGCCAGCAGCTTAGTGGGGACTAGCGGCACAGATACGCAGTATTTT.

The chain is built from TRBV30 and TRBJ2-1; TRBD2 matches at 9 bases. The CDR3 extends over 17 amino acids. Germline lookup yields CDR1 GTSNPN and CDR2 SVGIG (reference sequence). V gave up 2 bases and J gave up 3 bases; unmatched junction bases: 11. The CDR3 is CAWSISGAGGFYNEQFF. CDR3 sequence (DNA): TGTGCCTGGAGTATATCCGGAGCGGGAGGATTCTACAATGAGCAGTTCTTC.

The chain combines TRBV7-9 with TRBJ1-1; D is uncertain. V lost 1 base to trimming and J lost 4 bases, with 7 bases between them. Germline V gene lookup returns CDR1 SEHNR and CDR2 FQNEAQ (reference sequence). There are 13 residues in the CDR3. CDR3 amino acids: CASSLDSATEAFF. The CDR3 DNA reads TGTGCCAGCAGCTTAGACAGTGCCACTGAAGCTTTCTTT.

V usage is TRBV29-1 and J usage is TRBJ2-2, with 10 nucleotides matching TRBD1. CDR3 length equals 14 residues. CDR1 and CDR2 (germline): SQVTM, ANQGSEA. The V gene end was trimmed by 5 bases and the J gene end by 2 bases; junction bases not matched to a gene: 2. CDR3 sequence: CSVRQGANTGELFF. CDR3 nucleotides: TGCAGCGTTAGACAGGGGGCAAACACCGGGGAGCTGTTTTTT.

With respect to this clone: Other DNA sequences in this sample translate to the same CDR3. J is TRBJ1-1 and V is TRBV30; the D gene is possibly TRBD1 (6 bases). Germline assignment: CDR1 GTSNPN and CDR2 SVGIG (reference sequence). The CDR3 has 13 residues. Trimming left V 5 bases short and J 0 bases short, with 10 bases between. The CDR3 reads CAWRTALNTEAFF. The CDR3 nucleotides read TGTGCCTGGCGGACAGCCCTGAACACTGAAGCTTTCTTT.

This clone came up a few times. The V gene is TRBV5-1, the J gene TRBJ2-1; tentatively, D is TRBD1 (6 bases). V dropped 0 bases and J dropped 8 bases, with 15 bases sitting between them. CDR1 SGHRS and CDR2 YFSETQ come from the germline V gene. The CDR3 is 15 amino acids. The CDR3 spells CASSLVLNAGDEQFF. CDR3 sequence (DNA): TGCGCCAGCAGCTTGGTATTAAATGCAGGGGATGAGCAGTTCTTC.

The DNA of the CDR3 is TGTGCCTGGAGTGCCTGGGACAGGGCGGCCTACGAGCAGTACTTC. Translated: CAWSAWDRAAYEQYF. V is TRBV30 and J is TRBJ2-7, with TRBD1 matching over 9 bases. The V gene's germline CDR1 is GTSNPN and CDR2 SVGIG (reference sequence). CDR3 size: 15 residues. J lost 2 bases, V lost 1 base, and 6 bases had no gene match. Full variable domain (remainder filled in from reference TRBV30 and TRBJ2-7): SQTIHQWPATLVQPVGSPLSLECTVEGTSNPNLYWYRQAAGRGLQLLFYSVGIGQISSEVPQNLSASRPQDRQFILSSKKLLLSDSGFYLCAWSAWDRAAYEQYFGPGTRLTVT.

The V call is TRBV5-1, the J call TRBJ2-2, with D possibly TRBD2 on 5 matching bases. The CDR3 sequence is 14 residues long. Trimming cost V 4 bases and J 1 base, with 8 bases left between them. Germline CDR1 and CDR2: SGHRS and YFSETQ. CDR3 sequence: CASSTSGNTGELFF. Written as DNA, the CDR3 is TGCGCCAGCAGCACCAGCGGGAACACCGGGGAGCTGTTTTTT.

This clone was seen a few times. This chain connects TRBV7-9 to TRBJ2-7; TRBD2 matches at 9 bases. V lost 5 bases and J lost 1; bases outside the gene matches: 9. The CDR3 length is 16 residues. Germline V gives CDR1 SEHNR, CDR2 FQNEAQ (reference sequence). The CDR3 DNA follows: TGTGCCAGCAGCAAAGATGGCGGGAGGGCATCCTACGAGCAGTACTTC. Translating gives CASSKDGGRASYEQYF.

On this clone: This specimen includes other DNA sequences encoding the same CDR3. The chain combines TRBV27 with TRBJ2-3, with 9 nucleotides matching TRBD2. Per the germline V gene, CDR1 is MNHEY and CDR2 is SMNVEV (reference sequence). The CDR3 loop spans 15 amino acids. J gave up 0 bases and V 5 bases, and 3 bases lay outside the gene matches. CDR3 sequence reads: CASSQLAGSTDTQYF. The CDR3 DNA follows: TGTGCCAGCAGTCAACTAGCGGGTAGCACAGATACGCAGTATTTT.

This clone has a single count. DNA of the CDR3: TGTGCCAGCAGCATAAACAGGGCCGGGGAGCTGTTTTTT. It yields the protein CASSINRAGELFF. V and J are TRBV7-8 and TRBJ2-2; D might be TRBD1 (6 bases). CDR3 size: 13 residues. Trimming cost V 5 bases and J 6 bases, with 10 bases left between them. Germline V gene sequence: CDR1 SGHVS, CDR2 FQNEAQ.

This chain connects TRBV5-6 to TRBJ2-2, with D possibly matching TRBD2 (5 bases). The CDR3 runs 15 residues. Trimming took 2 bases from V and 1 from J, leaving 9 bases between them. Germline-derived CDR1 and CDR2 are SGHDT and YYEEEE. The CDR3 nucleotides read TGTGCCAGCAGCTTCGGACTGGGGAACACCGGGGAGCTGTTTTTT. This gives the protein CASSFGLGNTGELFF.

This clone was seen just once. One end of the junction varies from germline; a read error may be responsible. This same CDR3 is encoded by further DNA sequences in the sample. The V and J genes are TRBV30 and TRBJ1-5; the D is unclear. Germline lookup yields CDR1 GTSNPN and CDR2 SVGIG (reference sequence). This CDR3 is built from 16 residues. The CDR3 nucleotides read TGCGCCTGGAGCTCCCGCGGGGAGGGTATCCATCAGCCCCAGCATTTT. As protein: CAWSSRGEGIHQPQHF.